Following are 24 T cell receptor beta chains from one sample sequenced in a study of CD8+ T cells in alopecia areata. Cutaneous lymph nodes were pooled and cells sorted by CD4, CD8alpha, NKG2D, NKG2ACE and more. As the sequencing template, cDNA was produced by extracting RNA and reverse transcribing it. The protocol was immunoSEQ multiplex PCR, while the TCRdb copy is restricted to in-frame clones and leaves out a portion. Recorded here are 200,000 to 300,000 clones, none singletons. The sequenced sample consisted of CD4+ T cells sorted from a lymph node. The receptor source for this set is a C3H/HeJ mouse with alopecia areata. As its MHC haplotype, the strain has H2-k.

This clone was detected only a few times. Gene names refer to mouse genes. The read ends 4 residues before the CDR3 terminus; that terminus is restored from the germline J gene. The same CDR3 also results from other DNA sequences found in this sample. The chain recombines TRBV1 with TRBJ1-2; D not resolved. Germline loops: CDR1 NSQYPW, CDR2 LRSPGD (reference sequence). CDR3 size: 15 residues. Trimming left V 0 bases short and J 0 bases short, with 8 bases between. The sequenced CDR3 bases are TGCACCTGCAGTGCAGATGAGGGTGCAAACTCC. This translates into CTCSADEGANS. The full-length CDR3 reads as CTCSADEGANSDYTF.

This clone was seen more than once but under ten times. Mouse gene names apply. The read terminates 4 residues before the CDR3 end, so the remaining end is supplied by the germline J gene. The chain employs TRBV13-1 and TRBJ1-1; 8 nucleotides line up with TRBD1. CDR3 length equals 14 residues. The V segment lost 0 bases and the J segment 3 bases; nucleotides outside the gene matches: 1. Germline values: CDR1 NSHNY, CDR2 SYGAGN. CDR3 DNA (partial): TGTGCCAGCAGTGATGAGACAGGGGACACA. Protein: CASSDETGDT. The entire CDR3 protein is CASSDETGDTEVFF.

Points on this clone: The genes are named according to mouse. The CDR3 end is not reached by the read, which stops 4 residues before it; the germline J gene fills it in. The chain carries TRBV13-1 and TRBJ2-7; 12 positions match TRBD2. Germline V gene data show CDR1 as NSHNY and CDR2 as SYGAGN. CDR3 length: 16 amino acids. Here the CDR3 reads CASSPLTTGGAYEQYF. CDR3 DNA (partial): TGTGCCAGCAGTCCTCTAACGACTGGGGGGGCATAT.

Comment on this clone: Mouse names are used for the genes. CDR3 amino acids: CTCSAEGGASAETLYF. CDR3 DNA (partial): TGCACCTGCAGTGCAGAGGGGGGGGCTAGTGCAGAA. The J gene is TRBJ2-3, the V gene TRBV1; 8 bases are a match to TRBD2. Read data end 4 residues before the CDR3 end; the end is taken from the germline J gene. Germline V lookup: CDR1 NSQYPW, CDR2 LRSPGD (reference sequence). The CDR3 has 16 residues. Unmatched junction bases numbered 2, after V lost 0 bases and J lost 0 bases. Supplemented by reference TRBV1 and TRBJ2-3, the full variable domain reads VTLLEQNPRWRLVPRGQAVNLRCILKNSQYPWMSWYQQDLQKQLQWLFTLRSPGDKEVKSLPGADYLATRVTDTELRLQVANMSQGRTLYCTCSAEGGASAETLYFGSGTRLTVL.

In this sample, this clone turned up a few times. Gene names and germline refer to mouse. The read stops 4 residues short of the end of the CDR3; the missing end is completed from the germline J gene. J is TRBJ1-2 and V is TRBV29; 8 bases are shared with TRBD1. CDR1 is MSHET and CDR2 is SYDVDS in the germline V gene. There are 14 residues in the CDR3. Trimming took 5 bases from V and 0 from J; bases not matched to a gene: 2. The chain's CDR3 is CASSDRGSNSDYTF. The sequenced CDR3 bases are TGTGCTAGCAGTGACAGGGGATCAAACTCC.

The table lists this clone with a few counts. Germline and genes here are mouse. The DNA ends 4 residues before the CDR3 does, and the rest of the CDR3 is filled in from the germline J gene. This chain links TRBV19 with TRBJ1-1, with D possibly being TRBD1 (6 bases). Germline assignment: CDR1 FNHDT and CDR2 SITEND (reference sequence). The CDR3 has 12 amino acids. The CDR3 here is CASRTRTEEVFF. Partial CDR3 DNA: TGTGCCAGCAGAACACGGACAGAA. Full variable domain (missing parts from reference TRBV19 and TRBJ1-1): GGIITQTPKFLIGQEGQKLTLKCQQNFNHDTMYWYRQDSGKGLRLIYYSITENDLQKGDLSEGYDASREKKSSFSLTVTSAQKNEMAVFLCASRTRTEEVFFGKGTRLTVV.

Only a few counts were recorded for this clone. Gene names and germline refer to mouse. The read ends 4 residues early relative to the CDR3; the germline J gene fills the gap. The same CDR3 can be traced to other DNA sequences in this sample. The V and J genes are TRBV1 and TRBJ1-1, with a possible D match to TRBD1 (6 bases). With 2 bases removed from V and 1 base from J, the gap between germline ends came to 8 bases. Per germline, CDR1 NSQYPW and CDR2 LRSPGD (reference sequence). The CDR3 has 14 amino acids. The CDR3 reads CTCSAPRGNTEVFF. Partial CDR3 DNA: TGCACCTGCAGTGCACCCAGGGGGAACACA.

Comment on this clone: Genes and germline are mouse. The CDR3 end is not reached by the read, which stops 4 residues before it; the germline J gene fills it in. The V and J genes are TRBV13-1 and TRBJ2-5, with 9 bases matching TRBD2. The germline CDR1 and CDR2 sequences are NSHNY and SYGAGN. V trimming: 5 bases; J trimming: 2 bases; junction bases outside the gene matches: 3. This CDR3 contains 14 residues. The sequenced CDR3 bases are TGTGCCAGCAGCCCTGGGGGGGTCCAAGAC. This gives the protein CASSPGGVQD. The full CDR3 reads CASSPGGVQDTQYF.

As regards this clone: All gene names here are mouse names. The read finishes 4 residues shy of the CDR3 end, and the germline J gene is used to complete it. V usage is TRBV13-1 and J usage is TRBJ2-1, with 9 bases matching TRBD1. This CDR3 comprises 14 residues. The V gene end was trimmed by 3 bases and the J gene end by 5 bases; junction bases not matched to a gene: 3. The V gene's germline CDR1 is NSHNY and CDR2 SYGAGN. CDR3 protein: CASSATGGDAEQFF. The covered CDR3 bases are TGTGCCAGCAGTGCGACAGGGGGGGATGCT.

This clone came up a few times. Mouse gene names apply. This CDR3 is CASRTGGGDTQYF. Incomplete CDR3 DNA: TGTGCCAGCAGAACTGGGGGGGGAGAC. The chain is built from TRBV19 and TRBJ2-5, with 10 bases aligning to TRBD2. Sequencing ends 4 residues short of the CDR3 end; the germline J gene provides the rest. This CDR3 has 13 residues. Germline V gene lookup returns CDR1 FNHDT and CDR2 SITEND (reference sequence).

In this sample, this clone turned up a few times. Genes here carry mouse names. The read finishes 4 residues shy of the CDR3 end, and the germline J gene is used to complete it. The gene calls are TRBV5 and TRBJ2-7, with 7 positions matching TRBD2. This CDR3 spans 14 amino acids. Germline values: CDR1 LGHNA, CDR2 YNLKQL (reference sequence). CDR3 loop: CASSQGLGVHEQYF. The part of the CDR3 DNA that was read is TGTGCCAGCAGCCAAGGGCTGGGGGTCCAT.

This clone was seen a handful of times. Any gene name here is a mouse gene name. CDR3 residues: CASSMPRSNTEVFF. The covered CDR3 bases are TGTGCCAGCAGTATGCCCAGGTCAAACACA. The V and J genes are TRBV19 and TRBJ1-1, with D unclear. Coverage ceases 4 residues before the CDR3 finishes, and the germline J gene fills in the end. The CDR3 is made up of 14 amino acids. V lost 2 bases and J lost 0, with 8 bases in between. Germline values: CDR1 FNHDT, CDR2 SITEND (reference sequence).

Regarding this clone: Each gene name is a mouse one. Read sequence stops 4 residues before the CDR3 end, and the germline J gene provides the missing end. The chain carries TRBV13-1 and TRBJ2-2; possible D gene TRBD2, 6 bases. The CDR3 sequence is 15 residues long. V was shortened by 2 bases and J by 0 bases, with 8 bases between the two germline ends. Germline CDR1 reads NSHNY; CDR2 reads SYGAGN. The CDR3 sequence is CASSDWGPNTGQLYF. Partial CDR3 DNA: TGTGCCAGCAGTGACTGGGGACCAAACACCGGG.

For this clone: These gene names are mouse names. The sequenced fragment ends 4 residues before the CDR3 boundary, so the rest is inferred from the germline J gene. The chain carries TRBV13-3 and TRBJ2-5; tentatively, D is TRBD2 (6 bases). CDR1 is NNHDY and CDR2 is SYVADS in the germline V gene. V lost 0 bases, J lost 3 bases, and 11 bases lay in between. This CDR3 is 15 amino acids long. Here the CDR3 reads CASSDAAGGQDTQYF. The CDR3 DNA, read in part, is TGTGCCAGCAGTGATGCCGCCGGGGGGCAAGAC. The full variable domain, completed using reference TRBV13-3 and TRBJ2-5, is EAAVTQSPRSKVAVTGGKVTLSCHQTNNHDYMYWYRQDTGHGLRLIHYSYVADSTEKGDIPDGYKASRPSQENFSLILELASLSQTAVYFCASSDAAGGQDTQYFGPGTRLLVL.

This clone was detected many times. The listed genes are named as in mouse. The read ends 4 residues shy of where the CDR3 ends; the end is completed using the germline J gene. The same CDR3 is also encoded by other DNA sequences in this sample. J is TRBJ2-7 and V is TRBV17; 9 bases match TRBD1. Per the germline V gene, CDR1 is MNHDT and CDR2 is YYDKIL. Trimming took 3 bases from V and 0 from J; bases not matched to a gene: 0. The CDR3 runs to 14 residues. CDR3 sequence: CASSRDRGSYEQYF. The covered CDR3 bases are TGTGCTAGCAGTAGGGACAGGGGCTCCTAT.

On this clone: Genes and germline are mouse. The CDR3 end lies 4 residues beyond the end of the read and is filled in from the germline J gene. V is TRBV13-1 and J is TRBJ2-7; a possible D gene is TRBD2 (6 bases). The CDR3 totals 15 residues. The V gene's germline CDR1 is NSHNY and CDR2 SYGAGN. Trimming cost V 2 bases and J 0 bases, with 12 bases left between them. The sequenced CDR3 bases are TGTGCCAGCAGTGAGTGGTGGGGGAGCTCCTAT. It yields the protein CASSEWWGSSY. In full, the CDR3 is CASSEWWGSSYEQYF.

To note about this clone: Gene names denote mouse genes. Sequencing ends 4 residues short of the CDR3 end; the germline J gene provides the rest. The genes are TRBV31 and TRBJ2-5; a possible D gene is TRBD1 (5 bases). The CDR3 extends over 12 amino acids. Looked up from germline, CDR1 is GKSSPN and CDR2 is SITVG. CDR3 DNA (partial): TGTGCCTGGAGTCAAGGGGTAGAC. The encoded protein is CAWSQGVD. The complete CDR3 reads CAWSQGVDTQYF.

On this clone itself: The germline and genes are mouse ones. The sequenced fragment ends 4 residues before the CDR3 boundary, so the rest is inferred from the germline J gene. V gene TRBV13-2 combines with J gene TRBJ2-5, with D possibly TRBD1 on 6 matching bases. Germline CDR1 reads NNHNN; CDR2 reads SYGAGS (reference sequence). CDR3 length: 15 residues. The part of the CDR3 DNA that was read is TGTGCCAGCGGTGATGCATACAAGGGGGAAGAC. This translates into CASGDAYKGED. The whole CDR3 protein is CASGDAYKGEDTQYF.

Turning to this clone: Gene and germline names: mouse. Sequencing ends 4 residues short of the CDR3 end; the germline J gene provides the rest. V and J are TRBV14 and TRBJ2-2; no definite D call. V lost 2 bases, J lost 0 bases, and 8 bases lay in between. Germline V gene sequence: CDR1 SGHDT, CDR2 FRDEAV. CDR3 length equals 15 residues. The CDR3 is CASSFTDPNTGQLYF. Incomplete CDR3 DNA: TGTGCCAGCAGTTTTACAGATCCAAACACCGGG.

With respect to this clone: Gene names denote mouse genes. The sequenced fragment ends 4 residues before the CDR3 boundary, so the rest is inferred from the germline J gene. This chain links TRBV14 with TRBJ2-3, with D possibly being TRBD2 (6 bases). CDR1 is SGHDT and CDR2 is FRDEAV in the germline V gene. There are 15 residues in the CDR3. The V and J ends lost 5 bases and 0 bases respectively, with 13 bases between them. The covered CDR3 bases are TGTGCCAGCAGACCTCACTGGGCTAGTGCAGAA. Protein product: CASRPHWASAE. The whole CDR3 sequence is CASRPHWASAETLYF.

Comment on this clone: Germline and genes here are mouse. Within the sample, other DNA sequences also encode this same CDR3. Partial CDR3 DNA: TGCACCTGCAGTGCAGACAGGGGGAGGGAC. As protein: CTCSADRGRD. The full CDR3 protein reads CTCSADRGRDTQYF. V and J are TRBV1 and TRBJ2-5; 7 bases align to TRBD1. The read finishes 4 residues shy of the CDR3 end, and the germline J gene is used to complete it. The CDR3 has 14 amino acids. CDR1 and CDR2 from the germline V gene are NSQYPW and LRSPGD (reference sequence).

As regards this clone: A much larger clone sits a single nucleotide away, making a read error possible. The gene symbols are mouse symbols. The CDR3 extends 4 residues past the end of the read, so its final part is completed from the germline J gene. In the same sample, other DNA sequences code for this CDR3. V gene TRBV13-1 combines with J gene TRBJ2-5, with TRBD1 matching 7 bases. Per germline, CDR1 NSHNY and CDR2 SYGAGN. V lost 4 bases, J lost 2 bases, and 1 base stayed unmatched. The CDR3 totals 13 residues. CDR3 residues: CASSRQGQDTQYF. Incomplete CDR3 DNA: TGTGCCAGCAGTCGACAGGGCCAAGAC.

Remarks on this clone: The listed genes are named as in mouse. The sequenced fragment ends 4 residues before the CDR3 boundary, so the rest is inferred from the germline J gene. The chain employs TRBV1 and TRBJ2-2, with TRBD2 matching over 8 bases. This CDR3 has 16 residues. V shed 3 bases, J shed 4 bases, and the junction held 7 bases outside the gene matches. The germline V gene has CDR1 NSQYPW and CDR2 LRSPGD (reference sequence). The CDR3 loop is CTCSALTGEGTGQLYF. The CDR3 bases that were read are TGCACCTGCAGTGCCCTGACTGGGGAAGGCACCGGG.

This clone was found a few times. Gene and germline names: mouse. From the germline J gene comes the end of the CDR3, since the read stops 4 residues before it. V usage is TRBV19 and J usage is TRBJ2-1; TRBD2 matches at 7 bases. CDR1 is FNHDT, CDR2 SITEND, per germline (reference sequence). V lost 6 bases, J lost 0 bases, and 3 bases stayed unmatched. This CDR3 comprises 14 residues. The chain's CDR3 is CASKLGPNYAEQFF. The DNA read from the CDR3 is TGTGCCAGCAAACTGGGGCCTAACTATGCT.